The entry below describes one TCR beta chain. Its specificity is not known. The source of the sample is a study of shared clonotypes between healthy human individuals. Running of the assay took place at deep level. TCRdb keeps only in-frame clones here, not all; method: immunoSEQ multiplex PCR. This sample has more than 150,000 clones; 85% to 95% occur once, and the top ten carry around 0.067%. Investigators divided CD4+ cells into CD45RA+ naive and CD45RA-negative memory subsets. The CDR3 covers 18 residues. J gave up 2 bases and V 0 bases, and 11 bases lay outside the gene matches. Germline V lookup: CDR1 SGHRS, CDR2 YFSETQ. Notes on the study in general: Non-shared clonotypes were found to have lower generation probabilities than the clonotypes that were shared by all four of the sorted-subset donors.

The chain combines TRBV5-1 with TRBJ2-7; 10 bases fit TRBD2. Sequenced input: naive CD4+ T cells sorted from blood. As for subset: CD45RA+ positively selected. This receptor was obtained from a young woman in good health. The CDR3 reads CASSLAVASGSVAYEQYF. CDR3 coding DNA: TGCGCCAGCAGCTTGGCCGTGGCTAGCGGGAGTGTCGCCTACGAGCAGTACTTC. Variable domain in full (rest from reference TRBV5-1 and TRBJ2-7): KAGVTQTPRYLIKTRGQQVTLSCSPISGHRSVSWYQQTPGQGLQFLFEYFSETQRNKGNFPGRFSGRQFSNSRSEMNVSTLELGDSALYLCASSLAVASGSVAYEQYFGPGTRLTVT.